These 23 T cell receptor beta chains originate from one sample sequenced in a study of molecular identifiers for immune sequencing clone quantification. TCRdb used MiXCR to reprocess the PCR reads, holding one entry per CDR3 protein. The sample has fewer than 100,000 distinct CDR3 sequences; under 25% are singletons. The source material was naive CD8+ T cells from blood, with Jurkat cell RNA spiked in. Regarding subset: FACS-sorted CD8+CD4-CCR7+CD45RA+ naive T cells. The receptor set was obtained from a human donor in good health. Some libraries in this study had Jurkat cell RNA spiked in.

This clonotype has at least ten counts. CDR3 in amino acids: CSVEEDWAQTGNTEAFF. The CDR3 DNA follows: TGCAGCGTTGAAGAGGACTGGGCCCAGACAGGGAACACTGAAGCTTTCTTT. V is TRBV29-1 and J is TRBJ1-1, with D perhaps matching TRBD1 (6 bases). Trimming took off 0 bases at V and 1 base at J, with 18 bases between the two ends. The CDR3 runs 17 residues. Per the germline V gene, CDR1 is SQVTM and CDR2 is ANQGSEA.

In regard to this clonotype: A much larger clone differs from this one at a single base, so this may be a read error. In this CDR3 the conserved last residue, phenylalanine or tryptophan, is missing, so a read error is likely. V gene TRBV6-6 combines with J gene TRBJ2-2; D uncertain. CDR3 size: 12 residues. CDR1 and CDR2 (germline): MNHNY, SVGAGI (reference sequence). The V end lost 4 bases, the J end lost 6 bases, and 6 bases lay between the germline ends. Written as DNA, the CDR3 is TGTGCCAGCAGTTCAGGAGCCGGGGAGCTGTTTGTT. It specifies CASSSGAGELFV.

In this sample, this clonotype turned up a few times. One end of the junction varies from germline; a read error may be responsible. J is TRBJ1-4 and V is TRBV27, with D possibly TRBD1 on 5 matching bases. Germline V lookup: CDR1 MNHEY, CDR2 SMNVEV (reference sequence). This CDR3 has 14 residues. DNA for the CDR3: TGTGCCAGCAGCACTAGGGGATACGAGGAAAGACTGTTTTTT. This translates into CASSTRGYEERLFF.

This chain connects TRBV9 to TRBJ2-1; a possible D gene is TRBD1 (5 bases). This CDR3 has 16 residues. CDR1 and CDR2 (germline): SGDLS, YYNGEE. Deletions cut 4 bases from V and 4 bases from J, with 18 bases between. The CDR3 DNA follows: TGTGCCAGCAGCCCTCCTGGGGCAGGGCAGTACAATGAGCAGTTCTTC. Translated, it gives CASSPPGAGQYNEQFF.

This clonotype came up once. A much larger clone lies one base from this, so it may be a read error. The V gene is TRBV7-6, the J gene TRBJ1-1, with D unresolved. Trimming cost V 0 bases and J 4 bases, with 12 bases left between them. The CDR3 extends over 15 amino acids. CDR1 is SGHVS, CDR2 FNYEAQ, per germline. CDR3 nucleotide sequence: TGTGCCAGCAGCTTAGCTGCGGGATGGAGCACTGAAGCTTTCTTT. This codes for CASSLAAGWSTEAFF. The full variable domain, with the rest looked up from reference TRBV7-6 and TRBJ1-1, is GAGVSQSPRYKVTKRGQDVALRCDPISGHVSLYWYRQALGQGPEFLTYFNYEAQQDKSGLPNDRFSAERPEGSISTLTIQRTEQRDSAMYRCASSLAAGWSTEAFFGQGTRLTVV.

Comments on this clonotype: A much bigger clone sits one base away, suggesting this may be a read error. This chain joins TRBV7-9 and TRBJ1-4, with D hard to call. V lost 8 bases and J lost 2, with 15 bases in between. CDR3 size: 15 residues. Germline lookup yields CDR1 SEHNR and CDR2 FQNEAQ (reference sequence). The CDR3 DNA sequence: TGTGCCAGCGGCTCTACAGCGGGCACTAATGAAAAACTGTTTTTT. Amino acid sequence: CASGSTAGTNEKLFF.

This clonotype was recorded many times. The CDR3 nucleotides are TGTGCCAGCAGTTTGGTCCAGTCCACAGATACGCAGTATTTT. As protein: CASSLVQSTDTQYF. V gene TRBV27 combines with J gene TRBJ2-3; D ambiguous. The CDR3 is 14 amino acids. CDR1 is MNHEY, CDR2 SMNVEV, per germline (reference sequence). Trimming removed 3 bases at V and 2 bases at J, with 9 bases between.

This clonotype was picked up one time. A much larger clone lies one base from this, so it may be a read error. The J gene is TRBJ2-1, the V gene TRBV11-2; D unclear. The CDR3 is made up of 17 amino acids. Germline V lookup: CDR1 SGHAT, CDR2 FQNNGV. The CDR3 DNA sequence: TGTGCCAGCGGCTTAAAAAGGTGGCAGCGAACCTACAATGAGCAGTTCTTC. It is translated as CASGLKRWQRTYNEQFF. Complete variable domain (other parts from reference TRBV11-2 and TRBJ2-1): EAGVAQSPRYKIIEKRQSVAFWCNPISGHATLYWYQQILGQGPKLLIQFQNNGVVDDSQLPKDRFSAERLKGVDSTLKIQPAKLEDSAVYLCASGLKRWQRTYNEQFFGPGTRLTVL.

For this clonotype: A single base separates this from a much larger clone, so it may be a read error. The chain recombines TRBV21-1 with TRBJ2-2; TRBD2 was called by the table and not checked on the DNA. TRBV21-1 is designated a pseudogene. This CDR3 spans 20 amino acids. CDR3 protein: CASSKEASGVTSPNTGELFF. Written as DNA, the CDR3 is TGTGCCAGCAGCAAAGAAGCTAGCGGGGTGACTAGTCCGAACACCGGGGAGCTGTTTTTT.

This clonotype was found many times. In nucleotides, the CDR3 is TGTGCCAGCAGCCCAGGGTGGGGGGAGACCCAGTACTTC. Translated: CASSPGWGETQYF. The V and J genes are TRBV7-9 and TRBJ2-5; either TRBD1 or TRBD2 may supply D (5 bases each). The V gene lost 5 bases and the J gene lost 5 bases, with 12 bases spanning the gap. CDR3 length equals 13 residues. Germline V CDR1 and CDR2: SEHNR, FQNEAQ (reference sequence).

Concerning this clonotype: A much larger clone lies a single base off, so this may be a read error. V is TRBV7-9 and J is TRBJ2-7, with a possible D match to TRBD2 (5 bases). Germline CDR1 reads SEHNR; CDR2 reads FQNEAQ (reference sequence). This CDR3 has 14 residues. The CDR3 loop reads CASSLGVAFYGQYF. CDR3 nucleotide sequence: TGTGCCAGCAGCTTAGGGGTAGCGTTCTACGGGCAGTACTTC.

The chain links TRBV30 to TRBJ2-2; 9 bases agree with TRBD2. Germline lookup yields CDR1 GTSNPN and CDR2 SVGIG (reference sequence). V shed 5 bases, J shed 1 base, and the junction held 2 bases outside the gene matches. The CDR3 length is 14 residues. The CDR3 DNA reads TGTGCCTGGGGAGCGGGGGGGAACACCGGGGAGCTGTTTTTT. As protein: CAWGAGGNTGELFF.

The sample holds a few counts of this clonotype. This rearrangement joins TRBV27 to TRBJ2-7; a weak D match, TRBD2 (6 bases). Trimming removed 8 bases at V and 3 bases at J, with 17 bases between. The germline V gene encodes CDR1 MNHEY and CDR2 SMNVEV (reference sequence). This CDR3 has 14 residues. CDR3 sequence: CASGLRGLGYEQYF. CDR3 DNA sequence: TGTGCCAGCGGCCTTCGGGGGTTGGGCTACGAGCAGTACTTC.

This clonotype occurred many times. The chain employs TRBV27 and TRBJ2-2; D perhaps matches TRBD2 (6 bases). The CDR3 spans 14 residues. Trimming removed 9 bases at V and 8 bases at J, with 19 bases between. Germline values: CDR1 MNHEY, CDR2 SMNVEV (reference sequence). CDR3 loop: CASKWEENWGELFF. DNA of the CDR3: TGTGCCAGTAAATGGGAGGAAAACTGGGGGGAGCTGTTTTTT.

CDR3 nucleotides: TGCGCCAGCAGCCAGAAGGACATTTCCTACGAGCAGTACTTC. Encoded protein: CASSQKDISYEQYF. The J gene is TRBJ2-7, the V gene TRBV4-1, with D perhaps TRBD1 (5 bases). CDR1 and CDR2 (germline): MGHRA, YSYEKL. Trimming pared 3 bases from V and 1 base from J, leaving 10 bases between. CDR3 length: 14 amino acids.

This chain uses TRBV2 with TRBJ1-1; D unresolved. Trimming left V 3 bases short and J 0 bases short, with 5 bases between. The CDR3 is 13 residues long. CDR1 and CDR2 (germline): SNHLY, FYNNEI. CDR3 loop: CASSDLMNTEAFF. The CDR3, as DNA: TGTGCCAGCAGTGATTTGATGAACACTGAAGCTTTCTTT. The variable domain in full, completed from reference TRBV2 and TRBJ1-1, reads EPEVTQTPSHQVTQMGQEVILRCVPISNHLYFYWYRQILGQKVEFLVSFYNNEISEKSEIFDDQFSVERPDGSNFTLKIRSTKLEDSAMYFCASSDLMNTEAFFGQGTRLTVV.

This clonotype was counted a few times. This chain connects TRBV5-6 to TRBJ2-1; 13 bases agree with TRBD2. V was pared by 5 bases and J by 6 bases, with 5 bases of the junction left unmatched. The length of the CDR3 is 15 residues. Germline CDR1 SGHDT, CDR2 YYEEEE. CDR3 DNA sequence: TGTGCCAGCAGGGTACTAGCGGGAGGGCCCAATGAGCAGTTCTTC. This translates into CASRVLAGGPNEQFF.

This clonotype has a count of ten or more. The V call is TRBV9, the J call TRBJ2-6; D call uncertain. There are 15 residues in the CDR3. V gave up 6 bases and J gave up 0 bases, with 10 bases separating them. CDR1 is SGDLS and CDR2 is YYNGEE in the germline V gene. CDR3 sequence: CASNQDGSGANVLTF. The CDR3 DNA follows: TGTGCCAGCAACCAAGACGGCTCTGGGGCCAACGTCCTGACTTTC.

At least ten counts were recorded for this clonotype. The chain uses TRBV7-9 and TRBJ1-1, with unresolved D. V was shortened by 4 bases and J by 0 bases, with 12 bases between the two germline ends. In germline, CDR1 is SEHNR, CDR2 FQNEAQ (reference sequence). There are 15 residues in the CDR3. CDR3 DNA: TGTGCCAGCAGCTCCGGGTGGGGAATGAACACTGAAGCTTTCTTT. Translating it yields CASSSGWGMNTEAFF.

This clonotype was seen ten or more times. Written as DNA, the CDR3 is TGTGCCAGCAGCCATACTTCCGGGACAGCCGACAGAAACATTCAGTACTTC. Translated, it gives CASSHTSGTADRNIQYF. V is TRBV3-1 and J is TRBJ2-4; 7 bases are shared with TRBD1. From germline, CDR1 is LGHDT and CDR2 YNNKEL (reference sequence). With V trimmed by 3 bases and J by 6 bases, 14 bases remained unmatched. The CDR3 covers 17 residues.

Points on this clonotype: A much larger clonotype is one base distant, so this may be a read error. In DNA, the CDR3 is TGTGCCAGCCGGGGGGGGTGCGACACTGAAGCTTTCTTT. Protein: CASRGGCDTEAFF. V and J are TRBV2 and TRBJ1-1, with D perhaps TRBD1 (5 bases). This CDR3 is built from 13 residues. The germline V and J ends were trimmed by 8 bases and 3 bases, with 13 bases remaining between them. Germline CDR1 is SNHLY and CDR2 is FYNNEI.

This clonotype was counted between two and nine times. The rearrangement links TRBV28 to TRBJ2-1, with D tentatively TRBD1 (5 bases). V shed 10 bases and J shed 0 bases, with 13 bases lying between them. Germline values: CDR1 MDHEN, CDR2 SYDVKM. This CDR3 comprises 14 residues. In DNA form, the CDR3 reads TGTGCCACCAGACAGAGCAGCTCCTACAATGAGCAGTTCTTC. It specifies CATRQSSSYNEQFF. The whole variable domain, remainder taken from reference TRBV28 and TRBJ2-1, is DVKVTQSSRYLVKRTGEKVFLECVQDMDHENMFWYRQDPGLGLRLIYFSYDVKMKEKGDIPEGYSVSREKKERFSLILESASTNQTSMYLCATRQSSSYNEQFFGPGTRLTVL.

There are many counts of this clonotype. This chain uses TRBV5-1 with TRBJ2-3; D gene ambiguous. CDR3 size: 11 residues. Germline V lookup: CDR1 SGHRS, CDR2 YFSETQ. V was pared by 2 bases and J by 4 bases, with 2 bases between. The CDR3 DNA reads TGCGCCAGCAGCTTCGCAGATACGCAGTATTTT. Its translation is CASSFADTQYF.